This T cell receptor (beta chain) was found in a study of shared clonotypes between healthy human individuals. Study-level findings and limits: Sorted-subset samples were not fully sequenced, rarefaction indicated.

Running of the assay took place at deep level. TCRdb's copy holds only in-frame clones and misses some; the assay was immunoSEQ multiplex PCR. The repertoire has millions of clones, 85% to 95% of them found once; the top ten carry 0.11% to 0.15%. As regards this clone: Its antigen is not identified.

Splitting the CD4+ cells yielded a CD45RA+ naive subset and a CD45RA-negative memory subset. The sequence was collected from a man in his late teens or twenties in good health. Source material: naive CD4+ T cells sorted from blood. Subset specified: CD45RA+ positively selected.

CDR3 sequence: CASSEGQGRLETQYF. CDR3 coding DNA: TGTGCCAGCAGTGAGGGACAGGGAAGATTAGAGACCCAGTACTTC. The chain couples TRBV6-1 to TRBJ2-5; 9 nucleotides match TRBD1. J lost 4 bases, V lost 3 bases, and 6 bases had no gene match. Germline loops: CDR1 MNHNS, CDR2 SASEGT. This CDR3 spans 15 amino acids.